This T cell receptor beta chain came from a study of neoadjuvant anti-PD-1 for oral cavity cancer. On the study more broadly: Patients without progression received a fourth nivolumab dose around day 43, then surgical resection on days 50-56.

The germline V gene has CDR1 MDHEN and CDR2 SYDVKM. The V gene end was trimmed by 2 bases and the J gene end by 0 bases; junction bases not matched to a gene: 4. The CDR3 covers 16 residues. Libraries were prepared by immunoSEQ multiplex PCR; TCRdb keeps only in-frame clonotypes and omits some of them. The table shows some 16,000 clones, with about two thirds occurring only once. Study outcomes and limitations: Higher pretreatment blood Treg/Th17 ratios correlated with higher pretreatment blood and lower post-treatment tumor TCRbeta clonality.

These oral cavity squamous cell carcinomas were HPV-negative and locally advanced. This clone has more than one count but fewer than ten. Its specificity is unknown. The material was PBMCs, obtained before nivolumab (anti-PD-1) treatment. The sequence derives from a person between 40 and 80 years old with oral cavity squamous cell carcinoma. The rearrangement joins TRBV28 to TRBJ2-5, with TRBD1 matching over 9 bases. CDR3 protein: CASSLAGQGNQETQYF. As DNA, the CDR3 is TGTGCCAGCAGTTTAGCCGGACAGGGGAACCAAGAGACCCAGTACTTC.